This T cell receptor beta chain was found in a study of T cells in Graves' hyperthyroidism and ophthalmopathy (dated by TCRdb to the late 2010s). Regarding the study in general: Peripheral blood was sampled at the time of initial diagnosis, prior to any treatment. A discovery cohort of approximately 100 patients, approximately 45 with Graves' ophthalmopathy and roughly 59 with stable Graves' hyperthyroidism, was used to find distinguishing TCR V-J signatures. Whether ophthalmopathy could be predicted prospectively was tested in an independent validation cohort made up of under 20 hyperthyroidism patients plus 17 patients who later progressed to ophthalmopathy. The approximately 98 discovery patients were randomly divided into training and test sets at a 7:3 ratio. In addition, the study compared T-cell repertoires in thyroid tissue and in blood from about 6 Graves' hyperthyroidism patients. After sampling, hyperthyroidism patients received methimazole starting at 30 mg daily, and ophthalmopathy patients received high-dose intravenous methylprednisolone. The paper reports TCR Vbeta CDR3 sequencing of approximately 130 peripheral blood samples: over 40 ophthalmopathy, some 80 hyperthyroidism and approximately 17 progressor patients.

Graves' hyperthyroidism was defined as stable when no progression to ophthalmopathy occurred over 18 months of follow-up. The hyperthyroidism patients were between 18 and 65 years old and newly diagnosed, with a disease duration of less than 2 months. Patients with uncontrolled infections, other autoimmune diseases, pregnancy or lactation were excluded. Clinical symptoms, serum thyroxine and TRAb, thyroid ultrasound, and orbital computed tomography formed the basis for the diagnoses. PBMCs were isolated from approximately 10 ml of fresh peripheral blood by Ficoll-Paque density gradient centrifugation. Total RNA was extracted using Trizol reagent, and RNA quality was assessed on an Agilent 2100 Bioanalyzer. About this clonotype itself: The antigen it binds to is not known. Per-base qualities were not stored, and no clone one base away is much larger.

Findings and caveats that apply to the study as a whole: No statistical method was used to set the sample size in advance, and investigators knew the group allocation. A model built on a 13 V-J signature distinguished ophthalmopathy from stable hyperthyroidism, reaching around 87% sensitivity and 81.08% specificity in cross-validation and 80%/75% in testing. In validation, the model predicted progression to ophthalmopathy with around 71% sensitivity and 72.22% specificity, a median of 6.5 months before onset. Most expanded thyroid clonotypes (frequency above 0.001) were also detected in blood, suggesting blood repertoires may reflect thyroid immune responses.

The TCR beta CDR3 regions were amplified from RNA transcripts. For the first round of RT-PCR on the TCR CDR3, the HTBI primer set was used together with the Qiagen OneStep RT-PCR kit. The libraries were constructed in a second round of multiplex PCR and then size-selected and purified. Libraries were sequenced paired-end with 100 bp reads on an Illumina HiSeq2000. From the authors' description of their analysis: Raw data were processed with SOAPnuke, discarding reads with adapters, uncalled bases, mean Phred below 15, or no exact constant-primer or identifier match. High-quality paired reads were merged using COPE v1.2.5, and each unique nucleotide sequence was defined as a clonotype. MiTCR v1.1 was used to align the clonotypes against IMGT TRBV, TRBD and TRBJ reference segments. The analysis was restricted to V-J combinations with a frequency above 0.0001, which together covered just over 98% of the repertoires. The TCS score was defined as F50 (clonal expansion) divided by E x V (chaos), with BLOSUM62-based TCRdist calculated between CDR3 peptides within each V-J. Welch's t-statistics and random forest reduced fewer than 550 V-J features to 13, which were used in a naive Bayes classifier (R e1071). TCRdb applied fastp at Q25 and MiXCR to the public reads, then kept only in-frame beta chains. Entries that share a CDR3 protein sequence are merged under the most common genes and DNA. TCRdb's processing, not the authors', yielded these V and J calls. The sample contains a few hundred thousand distinct CDR3 sequences, approximately 14% of them found a single time. The ten largest clones take up roughly 7.7% of the sample.

This receptor was identified in a woman under 30 with Graves' hyperthyroidism. Sequenced input: blood.

The CDR3 corresponds to CASSDSGGRGGHTEAFF. At the DNA level, the sequence is TGTGCCAGCAGTGATAGTGGTGGCAGGGGAGGGCACACTGAAGCTTTCTTT. The V gene is TRBV6-1 and the J gene is TRBJ1-1, and possibly TRBD1, on 6 matching bases. Reading from cysteine to phenylalanine, the CDR3 counts 17 amino acids. The sequence is cut down to CDR3 DNA, 51 bases in frame from base 1. According to the germline V gene, CDR1 reads MNHNS and CDR2 reads SASEGT. V sheds 3 bases and J sheds 3 bases, leaving 20 bases between their ends.